This T cell receptor beta chain came from a study of T cells in tumors after PD-1 blockade. Study conclusions and caveats: Two pre-treatment samples showed no clonal replacement between them.

Assay used: immunoSEQ multiplex PCR; TCRdb lists only in-frame clones, some missing. The table lists 9,000 to 15,000 clones, 60% to 70% of them singletons. V was trimmed by 0 bases and J by 4 bases, leaving 7 bases between them. The CDR3 consists of 13 residues. The germline CDR1 and CDR2 sequences are SGHRS and YFSETQ. To note about this clone: Its antigen remains unknown.

The chain joins TRBV5-1 to TRBJ1-2; possible D gene TRBD1, 5 bases. The specimen was tumor tissue, collected before anti-PD-1 treatment. This TCR came from a human donor with basal cell carcinoma. CDR3: CASSLAQGYGYTF. CDR3 bases: TGCGCCAGCAGCTTGGCCCAGGGCTATGGCTACACCTTC.